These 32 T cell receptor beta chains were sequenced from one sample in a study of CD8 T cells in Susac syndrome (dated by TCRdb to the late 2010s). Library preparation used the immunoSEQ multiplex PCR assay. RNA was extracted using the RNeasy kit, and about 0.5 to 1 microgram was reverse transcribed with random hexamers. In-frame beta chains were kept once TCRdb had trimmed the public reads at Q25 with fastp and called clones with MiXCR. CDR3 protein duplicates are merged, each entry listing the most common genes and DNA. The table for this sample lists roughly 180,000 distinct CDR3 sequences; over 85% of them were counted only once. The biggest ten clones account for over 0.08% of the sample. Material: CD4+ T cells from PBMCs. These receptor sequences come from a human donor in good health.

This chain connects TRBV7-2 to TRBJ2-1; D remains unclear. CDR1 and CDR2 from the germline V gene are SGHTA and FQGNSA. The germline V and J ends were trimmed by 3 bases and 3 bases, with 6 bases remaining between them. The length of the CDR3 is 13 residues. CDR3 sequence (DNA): TGTGCCAGCAGCTTTTCGATCTACAATGAGCAGTTCTTC. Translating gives CASSFSIYNEQFF. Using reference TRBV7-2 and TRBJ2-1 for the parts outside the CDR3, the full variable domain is GAGVSQSPSNKVTEKGKDVELRCDPISGHTALYWYRQSLGQGLEFLIYFQGNSAPDKSGLPSDRFSAERTGGSVSTLTIQRTQQEDSAVYLCASSFSIYNEQFFGPGTRLTVL.

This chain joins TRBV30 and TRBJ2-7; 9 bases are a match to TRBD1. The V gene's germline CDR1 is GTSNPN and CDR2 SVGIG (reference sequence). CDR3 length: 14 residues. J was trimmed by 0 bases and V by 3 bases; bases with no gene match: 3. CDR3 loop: CAWRGTGPSYEQYF. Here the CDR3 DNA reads TGTGCCTGGAGAGGGACAGGGCCCTCCTACGAGCAGTACTTC.

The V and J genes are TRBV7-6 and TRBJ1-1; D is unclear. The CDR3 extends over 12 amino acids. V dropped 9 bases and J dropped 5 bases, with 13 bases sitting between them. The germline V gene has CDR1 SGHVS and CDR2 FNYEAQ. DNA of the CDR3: TGTGCCAGTTCAAAGGAGTGGACTGAAGCTTTCTTT. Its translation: CASSKEWTEAFF.

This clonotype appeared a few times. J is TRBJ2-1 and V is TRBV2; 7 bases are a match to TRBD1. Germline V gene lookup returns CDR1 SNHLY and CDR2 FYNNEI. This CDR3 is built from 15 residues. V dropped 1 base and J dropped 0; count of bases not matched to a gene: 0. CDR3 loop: CASSEDRGSYNEQFF. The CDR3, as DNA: TGTGCCAGCAGTGAAGACAGGGGCTCCTACAATGAGCAGTTCTTC.

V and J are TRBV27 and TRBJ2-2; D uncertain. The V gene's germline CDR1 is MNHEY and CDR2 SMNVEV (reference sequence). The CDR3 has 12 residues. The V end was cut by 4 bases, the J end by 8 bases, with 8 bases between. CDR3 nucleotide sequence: TGTGCCAGCAGTTCCGGGTCTGGGGAGCTGTTTTTT. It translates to CASSSGSGELFF.

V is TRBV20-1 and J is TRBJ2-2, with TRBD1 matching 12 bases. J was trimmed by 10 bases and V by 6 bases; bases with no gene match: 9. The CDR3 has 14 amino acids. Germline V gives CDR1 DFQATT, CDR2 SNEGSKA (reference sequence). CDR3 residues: CSASGTGGLEELFF. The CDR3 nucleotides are TGCAGTGCAAGCGGGACAGGGGGCTTGGAGGAGCTGTTTTTT.

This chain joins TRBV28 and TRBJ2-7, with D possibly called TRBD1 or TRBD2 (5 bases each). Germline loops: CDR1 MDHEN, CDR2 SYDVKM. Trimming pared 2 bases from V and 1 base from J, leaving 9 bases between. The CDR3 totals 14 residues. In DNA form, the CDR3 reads TGTGCCAGCAGTTTAGGGGGTGGGTCCTACGAGCAGTACTTC. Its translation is CASSLGGGSYEQYF. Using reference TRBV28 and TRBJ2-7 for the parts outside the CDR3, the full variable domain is DVKVTQSSRYLVKRTGEKVFLECVQDMDHENMFWYRQDPGLGLRLIYFSYDVKMKEKGDIPEGYSVSREKKERFSLILESASTNQTSMYLCASSLGGGSYEQYFGPGTRLTVT.

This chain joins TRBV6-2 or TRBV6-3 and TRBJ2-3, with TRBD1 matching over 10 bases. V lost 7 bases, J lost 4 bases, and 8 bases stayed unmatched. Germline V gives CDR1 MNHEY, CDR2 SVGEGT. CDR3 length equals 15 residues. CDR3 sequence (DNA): TGTGCCAGCACCACGGGACAGGGGAATTCAGATACGCAGTATTTT. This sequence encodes CASTTGQGNSDTQYF.

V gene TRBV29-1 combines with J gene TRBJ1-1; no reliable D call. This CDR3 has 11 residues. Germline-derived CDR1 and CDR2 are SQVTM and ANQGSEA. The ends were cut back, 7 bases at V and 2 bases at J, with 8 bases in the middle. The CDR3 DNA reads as TGCAGCGGAACGGGTAACACTGAAGCTTTCTTT. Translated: CSGTGNTEAFF.

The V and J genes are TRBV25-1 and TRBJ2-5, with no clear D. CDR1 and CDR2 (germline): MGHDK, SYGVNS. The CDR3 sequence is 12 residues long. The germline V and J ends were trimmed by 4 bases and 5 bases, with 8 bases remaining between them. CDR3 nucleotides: TGTGCCAGCAGTGGTGGGCGGGAGACCCAGTACTTC. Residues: CASSGGRETQYF.

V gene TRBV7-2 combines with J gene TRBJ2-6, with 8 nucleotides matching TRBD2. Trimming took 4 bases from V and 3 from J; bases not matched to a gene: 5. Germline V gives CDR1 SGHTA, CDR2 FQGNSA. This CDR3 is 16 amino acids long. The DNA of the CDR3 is TGTGCCAGCAGCTATGGACTAGCTAGTGGGGCCAACGTCCTGACTTTC. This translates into CASSYGLASGANVLTF.

CDR3 region: CATSRGGSGYNEQFF. The CDR3 bases are TGTGCCACCAGCAGAGGCGGGAGCGGGTACAATGAGCAGTTCTTC. The V and J genes are TRBV15 and TRBJ2-1; 7 bases line up with TRBD2. Germline-derived CDR1 and CDR2 are LNHNV and YYDKDF (reference sequence). The CDR3 totals 15 residues. Losses at the gene ends were 1 base for V and 4 bases for J; bases not matched to a gene: 4.

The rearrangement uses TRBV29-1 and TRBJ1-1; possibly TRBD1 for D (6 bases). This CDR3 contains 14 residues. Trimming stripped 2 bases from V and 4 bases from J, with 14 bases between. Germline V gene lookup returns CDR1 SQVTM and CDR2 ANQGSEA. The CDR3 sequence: CSVESQGRITEAFF. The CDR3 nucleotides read TGCAGCGTTGAATCACAGGGTAGGATCACTGAAGCTTTCTTT.

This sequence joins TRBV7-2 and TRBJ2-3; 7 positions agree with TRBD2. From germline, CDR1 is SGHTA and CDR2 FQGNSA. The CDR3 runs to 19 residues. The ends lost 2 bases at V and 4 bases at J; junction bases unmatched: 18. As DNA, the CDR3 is TGTGCCAGCAGCTTATGGAAGGGGAGGGATATAGGTTGGGCAGATACGCAGTATTTT. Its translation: CASSLWKGRDIGWADTQYF.

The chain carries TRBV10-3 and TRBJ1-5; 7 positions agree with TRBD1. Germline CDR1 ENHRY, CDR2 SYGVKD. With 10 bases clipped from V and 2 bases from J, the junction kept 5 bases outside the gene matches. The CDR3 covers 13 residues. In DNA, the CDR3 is TGTGCCACTGACAGGGAAGGCAATCAGCCCCAGCATTTT. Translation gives CATDREGNQPQHF.

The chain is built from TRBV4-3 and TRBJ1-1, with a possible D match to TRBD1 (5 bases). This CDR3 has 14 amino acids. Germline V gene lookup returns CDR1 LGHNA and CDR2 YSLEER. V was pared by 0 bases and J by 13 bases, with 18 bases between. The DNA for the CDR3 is TGCGCCAGCAGCCAAGATCTCGGGGGTCGGGGGAATTTCTTT. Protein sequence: CASSQDLGGRGNFF.

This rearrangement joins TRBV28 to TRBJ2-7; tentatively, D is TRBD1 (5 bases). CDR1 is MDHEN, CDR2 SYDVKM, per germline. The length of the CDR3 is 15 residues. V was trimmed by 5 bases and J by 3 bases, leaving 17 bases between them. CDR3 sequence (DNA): TGTGCCAGCAGTCCTCAGGGTTATGGTCTCTACGAGCAGTACTTC. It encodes CASSPQGYGLYEQYF. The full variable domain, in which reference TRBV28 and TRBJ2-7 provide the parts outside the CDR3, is DVKVTQSSRYLVKRTGEKVFLECVQDMDHENMFWYRQDPGLGLRLIYFSYDVKMKEKGDIPEGYSVSREKKERFSLILESASTNQTSMYLCASSPQGYGLYEQYFGPGTRLTVT.

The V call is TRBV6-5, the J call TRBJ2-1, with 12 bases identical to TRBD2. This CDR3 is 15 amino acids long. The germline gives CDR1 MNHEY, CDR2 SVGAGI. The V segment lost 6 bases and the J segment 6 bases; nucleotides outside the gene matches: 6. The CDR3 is CASRSLAGGSNEQFF. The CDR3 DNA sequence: TGTGCCAGCAGGTCACTAGCGGGAGGAAGCAATGAGCAGTTCTTC.

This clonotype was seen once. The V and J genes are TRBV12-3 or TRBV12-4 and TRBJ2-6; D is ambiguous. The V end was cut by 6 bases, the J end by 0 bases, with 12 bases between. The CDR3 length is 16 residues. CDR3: CASRPDRHSGANVLTF. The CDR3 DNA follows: TGTGCCAGCAGACCGGATCGGCACTCTGGGGCCAACGTCCTGACTTTC.

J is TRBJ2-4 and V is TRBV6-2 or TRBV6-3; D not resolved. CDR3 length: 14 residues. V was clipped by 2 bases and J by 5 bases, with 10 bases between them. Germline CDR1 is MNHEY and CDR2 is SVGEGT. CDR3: CASSYTANQNIQYF. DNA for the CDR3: TGTGCCAGCAGTTACACAGCGAACCAAAACATTCAGTACTTC.

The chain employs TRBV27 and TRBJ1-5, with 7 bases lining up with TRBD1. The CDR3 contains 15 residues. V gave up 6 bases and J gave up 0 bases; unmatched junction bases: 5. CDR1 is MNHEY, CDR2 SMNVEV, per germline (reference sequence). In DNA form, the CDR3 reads TGTGCCAGCAGCAGAACAGGGGATAGCAATCAGCCCCAGCATTTT. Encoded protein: CASSRTGDSNQPQHF.

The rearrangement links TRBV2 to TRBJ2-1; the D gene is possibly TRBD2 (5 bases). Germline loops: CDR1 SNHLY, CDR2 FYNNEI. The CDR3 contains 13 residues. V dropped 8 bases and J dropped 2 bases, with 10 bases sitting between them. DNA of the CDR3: TGTGCCAGCGTGGAGGCCCCCTACAATGAGCAGTTCTTC. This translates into CASVEAPYNEQFF.

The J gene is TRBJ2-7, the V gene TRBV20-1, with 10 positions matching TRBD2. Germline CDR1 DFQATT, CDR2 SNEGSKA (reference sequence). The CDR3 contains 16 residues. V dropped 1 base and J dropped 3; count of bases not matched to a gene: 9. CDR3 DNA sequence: TGCAGTGCTAGAGTTCCCACTAGCGGGGTTTACTACGAGCAGTACTTC. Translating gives CSARVPTSGVYYEQYF.

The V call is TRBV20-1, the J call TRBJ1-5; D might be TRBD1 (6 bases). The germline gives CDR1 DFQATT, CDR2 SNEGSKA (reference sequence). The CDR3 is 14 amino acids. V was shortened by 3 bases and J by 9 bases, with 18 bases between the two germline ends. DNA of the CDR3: TGCAGTGCTAGTAGACAGGCGCCCCCGGCGCCCCAGCATTTT. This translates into CSASRQAPPAPQHF.

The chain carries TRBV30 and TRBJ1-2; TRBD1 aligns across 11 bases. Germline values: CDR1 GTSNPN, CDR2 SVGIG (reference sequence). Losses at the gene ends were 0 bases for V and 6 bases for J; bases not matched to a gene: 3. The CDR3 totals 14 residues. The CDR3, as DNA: TGTGCCTGGAGTGTTAGGACAGGGGGCGATGGCTACACCTTC. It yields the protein CAWSVRTGGDGYTF.

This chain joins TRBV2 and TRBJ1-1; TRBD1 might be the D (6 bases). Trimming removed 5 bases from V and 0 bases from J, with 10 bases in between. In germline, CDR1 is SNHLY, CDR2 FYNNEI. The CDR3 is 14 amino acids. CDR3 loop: CASSPDSLNTEAFF. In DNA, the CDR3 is TGTGCCAGCAGTCCGGACAGCTTGAACACTGAAGCTTTCTTT.

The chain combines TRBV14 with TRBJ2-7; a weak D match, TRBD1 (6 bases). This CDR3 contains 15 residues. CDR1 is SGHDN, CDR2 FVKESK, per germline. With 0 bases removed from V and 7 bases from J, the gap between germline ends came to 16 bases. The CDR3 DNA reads TGTGCCAGCAGCCAAGACGGCAGGGACATCAGGGAGCAGTACTTC. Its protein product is CASSQDGRDIREQYF.

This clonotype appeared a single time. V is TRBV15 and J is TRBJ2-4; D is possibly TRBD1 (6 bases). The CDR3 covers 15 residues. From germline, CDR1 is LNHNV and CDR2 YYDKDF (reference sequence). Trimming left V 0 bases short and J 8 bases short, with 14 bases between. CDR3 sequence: CATSRDLTGTDIQYF. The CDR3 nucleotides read TGTGCCACCAGCAGAGACCTCACAGGGACGGACATTCAGTACTTC.

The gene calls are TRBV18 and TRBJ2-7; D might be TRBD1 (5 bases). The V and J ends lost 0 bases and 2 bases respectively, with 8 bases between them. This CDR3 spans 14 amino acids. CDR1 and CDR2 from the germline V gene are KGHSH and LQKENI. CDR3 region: CASSPPRQPYEQYF. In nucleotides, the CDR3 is TGTGCCAGCTCACCACCGAGACAGCCCTACGAGCAGTACTTC.

The chain's CDR3 is CASSSGASYEQYF. In DNA form, the CDR3 reads TGTGCCAGCAGTTCCGGGGCTTCCTACGAGCAGTACTTC. The rearrangement uses TRBV12-3 or TRBV12-4 and TRBJ2-7; TRBD1 or TRBD2 may be the D gene (5 bases each). CDR3 length: 13 residues. Trimming removed 4 bases from V and 1 base from J, with 8 bases in between.

The CDR3 region has the DNA TGCAGTGCTAGTAGAGCGGGGGTCTCCTACGAGCAGTACTTC. This codes for CSASRAGVSYEQYF. This rearrangement joins TRBV20-1 to TRBJ2-7; 8 bases map to TRBD2. The CDR3 is made up of 14 amino acids. Trimming took 3 bases from V and 0 from J; bases not matched to a gene: 4. The germline gives CDR1 DFQATT, CDR2 SNEGSKA (reference sequence).

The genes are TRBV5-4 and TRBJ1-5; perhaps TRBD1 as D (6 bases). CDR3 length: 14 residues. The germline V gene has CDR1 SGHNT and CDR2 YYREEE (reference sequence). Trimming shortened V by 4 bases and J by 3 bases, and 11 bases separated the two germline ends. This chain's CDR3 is CASSNRDTNQPQHF. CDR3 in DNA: TGTGCCAGCAGCAACCGGGACACCAATCAGCCCCAGCATTTT.